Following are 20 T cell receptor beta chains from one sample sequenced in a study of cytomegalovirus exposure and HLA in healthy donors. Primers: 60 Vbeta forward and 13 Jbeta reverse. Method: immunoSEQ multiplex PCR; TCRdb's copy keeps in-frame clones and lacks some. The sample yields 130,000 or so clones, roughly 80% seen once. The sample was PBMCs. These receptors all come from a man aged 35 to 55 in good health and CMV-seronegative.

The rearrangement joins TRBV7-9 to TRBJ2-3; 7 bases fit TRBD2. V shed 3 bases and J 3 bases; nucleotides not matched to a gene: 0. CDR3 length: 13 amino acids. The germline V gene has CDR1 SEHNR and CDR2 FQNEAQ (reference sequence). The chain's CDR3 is CASSLGGTDTQYF. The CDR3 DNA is TGTGCCAGCAGCTTGGGGGGGACAGATACGCAGTATTTT.

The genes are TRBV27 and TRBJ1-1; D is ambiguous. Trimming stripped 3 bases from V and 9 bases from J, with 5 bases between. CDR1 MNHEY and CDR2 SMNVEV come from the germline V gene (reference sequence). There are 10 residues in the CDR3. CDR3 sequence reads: CASSFRKAFF. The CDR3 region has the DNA TGTGCCAGCAGTTTCCGTAAAGCTTTCTTT.

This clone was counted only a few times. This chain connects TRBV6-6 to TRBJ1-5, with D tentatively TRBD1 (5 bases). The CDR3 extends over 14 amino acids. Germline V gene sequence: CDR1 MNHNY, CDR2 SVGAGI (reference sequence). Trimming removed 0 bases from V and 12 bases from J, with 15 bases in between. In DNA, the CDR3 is TGTGCCAGCAGTTACTCCGACAGCCGATCGGGCCAGCATTTT. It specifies CASSYSDSRSGQHF.

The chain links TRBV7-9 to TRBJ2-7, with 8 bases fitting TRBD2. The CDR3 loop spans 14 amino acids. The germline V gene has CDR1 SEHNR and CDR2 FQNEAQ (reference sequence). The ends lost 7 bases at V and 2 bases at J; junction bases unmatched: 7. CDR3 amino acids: CASTFAGGAYEQYF. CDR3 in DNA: TGTGCCAGCACCTTCGCCGGGGGGGCCTACGAGCAGTACTTC.

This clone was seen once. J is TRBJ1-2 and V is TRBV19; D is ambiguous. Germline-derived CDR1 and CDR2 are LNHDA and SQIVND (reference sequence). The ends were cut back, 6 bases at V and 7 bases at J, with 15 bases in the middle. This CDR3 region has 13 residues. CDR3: CASRVASTSGYTF. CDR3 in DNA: TGTGCCAGTAGAGTAGCAAGTACTAGTGGCTACACCTTC.

CDR3 sequence (DNA): TGCGCCAGCAGCTTGGAGGGGGTACGCACCGGGGAGCTGTTTTTT. It specifies CASSLEGVRTGELFF. V gene TRBV5-1 combines with J gene TRBJ2-2; possibly TRBD1 for D (6 bases). Germline CDR1 SGHRS, CDR2 YFSETQ. The CDR3 is 15 amino acids. Between the trimmed V and J ends, which lost 0 bases and 4 bases, there was a span of 10 bases.

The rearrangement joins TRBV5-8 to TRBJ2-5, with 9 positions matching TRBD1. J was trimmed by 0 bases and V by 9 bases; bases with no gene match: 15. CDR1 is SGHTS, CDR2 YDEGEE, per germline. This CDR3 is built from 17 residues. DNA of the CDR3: TGTGCCACCTATACAGGGGGCCCAGCGGGGTACCAAGAGACCCAGTACTTC. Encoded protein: CATYTGGPAGYQETQYF.

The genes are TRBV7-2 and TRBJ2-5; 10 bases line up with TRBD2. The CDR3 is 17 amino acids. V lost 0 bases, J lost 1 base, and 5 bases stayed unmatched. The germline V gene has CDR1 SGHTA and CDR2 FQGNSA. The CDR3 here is CASSLALASGGQETQYF. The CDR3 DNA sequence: TGTGCCAGCAGCTTAGCGCTGGCTAGCGGGGGCCAAGAGACCCAGTACTTC.

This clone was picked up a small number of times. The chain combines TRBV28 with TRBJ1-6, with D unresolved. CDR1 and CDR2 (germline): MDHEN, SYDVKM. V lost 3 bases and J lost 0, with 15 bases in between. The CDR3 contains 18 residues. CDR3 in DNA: TGTGCCAGCAGTTTTGGTGGATTCGCAGGCTCCTATAATTCACCCCTCCACTTT. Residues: CASSFGGFAGSYNSPLHF.

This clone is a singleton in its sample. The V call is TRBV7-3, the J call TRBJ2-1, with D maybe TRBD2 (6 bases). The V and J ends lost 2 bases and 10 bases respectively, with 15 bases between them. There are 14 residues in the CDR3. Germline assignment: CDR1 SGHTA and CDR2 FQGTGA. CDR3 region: CASSLVASEGEQFF. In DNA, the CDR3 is TGTGCCAGCAGCTTAGTGGCTAGCGAGGGAGAGCAGTTCTTC.

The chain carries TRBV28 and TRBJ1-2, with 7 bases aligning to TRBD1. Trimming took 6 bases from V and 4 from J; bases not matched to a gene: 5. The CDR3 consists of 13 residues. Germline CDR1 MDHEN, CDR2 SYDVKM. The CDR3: CASRQTGSYGYTF. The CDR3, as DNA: TGTGCCAGCAGACAGACAGGGAGCTATGGCTACACCTTC.

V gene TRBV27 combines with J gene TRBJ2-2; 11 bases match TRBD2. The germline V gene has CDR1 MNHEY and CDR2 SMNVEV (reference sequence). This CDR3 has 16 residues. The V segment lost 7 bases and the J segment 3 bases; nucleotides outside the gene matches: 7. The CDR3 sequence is CASTRSGGAYTGELFF. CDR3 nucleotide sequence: TGTGCCAGCACTCGTAGCGGGGGGGCCTACACCGGGGAGCTGTTTTTT.

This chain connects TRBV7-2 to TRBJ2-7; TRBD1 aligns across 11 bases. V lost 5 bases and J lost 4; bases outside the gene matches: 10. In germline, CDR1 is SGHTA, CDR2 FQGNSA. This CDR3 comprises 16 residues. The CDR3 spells CASSPTRTGGRYEQYF. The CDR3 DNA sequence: TGTGCCAGCAGCCCGACTCGGACAGGGGGCAGGTACGAGCAGTACTTC.

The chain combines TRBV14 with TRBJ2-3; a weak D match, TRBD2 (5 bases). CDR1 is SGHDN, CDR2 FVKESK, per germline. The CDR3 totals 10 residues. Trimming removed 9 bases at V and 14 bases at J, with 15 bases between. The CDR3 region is CAREGLIRYF. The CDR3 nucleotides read TGTGCCAGAGAGGGATTGATCCGGTATTTT.

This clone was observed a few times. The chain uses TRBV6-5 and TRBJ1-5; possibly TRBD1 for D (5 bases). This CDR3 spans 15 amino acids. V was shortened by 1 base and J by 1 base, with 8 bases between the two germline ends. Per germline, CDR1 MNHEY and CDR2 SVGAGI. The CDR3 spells CASSYFSGSNQPQHF. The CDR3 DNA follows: TGTGCCAGCAGTTACTTTTCAGGGAGCAATCAGCCCCAGCATTTT.

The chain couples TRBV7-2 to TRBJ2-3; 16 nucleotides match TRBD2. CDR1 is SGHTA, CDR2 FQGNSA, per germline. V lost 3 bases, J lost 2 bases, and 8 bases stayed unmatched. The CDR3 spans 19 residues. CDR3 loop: CASSFPLGTSGGATDTQYF. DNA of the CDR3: TGTGCCAGCAGCTTTCCCCTCGGGACTAGCGGGGGGGCCACAGATACGCAGTATTTT.

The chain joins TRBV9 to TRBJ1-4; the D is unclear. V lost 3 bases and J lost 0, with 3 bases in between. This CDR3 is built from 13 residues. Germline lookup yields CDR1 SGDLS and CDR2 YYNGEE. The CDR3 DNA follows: TGTGCCAGCAGCGCTACAACTAATGAAAAACTGTTTTTT. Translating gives CASSATTNEKLFF.

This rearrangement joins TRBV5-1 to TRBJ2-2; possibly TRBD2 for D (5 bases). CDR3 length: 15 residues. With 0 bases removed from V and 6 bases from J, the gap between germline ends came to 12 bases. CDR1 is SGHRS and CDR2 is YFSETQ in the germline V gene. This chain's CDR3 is CASSLAGITPGELFF. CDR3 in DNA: TGCGCCAGCAGCTTGGCCGGGATAACACCCGGGGAGCTGTTTTTT.

The CDR3 nucleotides read TGTGCCAGCAGCTTAACCGGGACAGGGCTTGTCTACGAGCAGTACTTC. Amino acid sequence: CASSLTGTGLVYEQYF. V is TRBV7-9 and J is TRBJ2-7; the match to TRBD1 covers 9 bases. Trimming at V came to 2 bases and at J to 3 bases, leaving 8 bases not matched to a gene. The CDR3 loop spans 16 amino acids. Germline V lookup: CDR1 SEHNR, CDR2 FQNEAQ (reference sequence).

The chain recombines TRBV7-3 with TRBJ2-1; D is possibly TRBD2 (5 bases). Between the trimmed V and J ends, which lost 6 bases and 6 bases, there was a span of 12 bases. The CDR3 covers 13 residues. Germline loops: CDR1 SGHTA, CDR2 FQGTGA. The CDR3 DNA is TGTGCCAGCAGTTTGGGAGCGACCAATGAGCAGTTCTTC. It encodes CASSLGATNEQFF.